The text below deals with one T cell receptor beta chain. Which antigen it targets is not known. Within one base of it there is no much larger clone, and no base qualities were kept. Library method: the immunoSEQ multiplex PCR assay. The source is immuneACCESS, and TCRdb retained only in-frame sequences with V and J called. Part of the clones is not carried over; for the studies checked, unresolved V genes explain less than half of this, and the remainder is unexplained. The sample includes around 110,000 clones, with over 75% observed a single time. Together, the top ten hold approximately 1.1% of the sample. This sample is drawn from a study of control samples from healthy donors and cancer patients (dated by TCRdb to about 2020). Sequenced input: PBMCs. This receptor was obtained from a woman aged 50 to 60 with colorectal cancer.

The CDR3 reads as follows: CASSEVGGTPSNTGELFF. The sequence in DNA is TGCGCCAGCAGTGAGGTGGGAGGCACACCATCGAACACCGGGGAGCTGTTTTTT. The chain is assembled from TRBV10-1 and TRBJ2-2, with TRBD2 perhaps the D gene, on 6 matching bases. Trimming at the junction amounts to 2 bases on V and 0 bases on J, and the germline ends lie 16 bases apart. CDR1 and CDR2, per the germline V gene (reference sequence), are WNHNN and SYGVQD. The CDR3 sequence holds 18 residues, the cysteine and phenylalanine included. Only the CDR3 DNA stays, 54 bases, in frame from base 1.